Following are 8 T cell receptor beta chains from one sample sequenced in a study of CD4 T cells in relation to SARS-CoV-2 and coronaviruses. Only in-frame clones appear in the TCRdb table, and some are missing; sequencing was by immunoSEQ multiplex PCR. The sample lists approximately 70,000 clones; over 90% were seen once. Before the COVID-19 pandemic, during about 2011-2019, CD4+ T cells were taken from unexposed donors. The specimen sequenced was naive CD4+ T cells from PBMCs. Subset meaning: naive CD4+ T cells isolated by negative enrichment. The receptors come from a human donor in good health.

V is TRBV6-6 and J is TRBJ1-6; D unresolved. CDR3 length: 15 residues. Germline CDR1 and CDR2: MNHNY and SVGAGI (reference sequence). Trimming took off 2 bases at V and 0 bases at J, with 5 bases between the two ends. CDR3 in amino acids: CASSYVVSYNSPLHF. DNA for the CDR3: TGTGCCAGCAGTTACGTGGTCTCCTATAATTCACCCCTCCACTTT.

The chain has TRBV5-8 and TRBJ2-3; no firm D call. Deletions cut 9 bases from V and 2 bases from J, with 19 bases between. In germline, CDR1 is SGHTS, CDR2 YDEGEE. This CDR3 spans 15 amino acids. The DNA of the CDR3 is TGTGCCACCCTCCCCAGACAACTTAACACAGATACGCAGTATTTT. Its protein product is CATLPRQLNTDTQYF.

This rearrangement joins TRBV2 to TRBJ1-4; 8 positions agree with TRBD1. V lost 3 bases to trimming and J lost 0 bases; unmatched junction nucleotides: 0. The CDR3 has 15 amino acids. Germline V CDR1 and CDR2: SNHLY, FYNNEI. CDR3 protein: CASSETGATNEKLFF. CDR3 nucleotides: TGTGCCAGCAGTGAGACAGGGGCAACTAATGAAAAACTGTTTTTT.

The sample holds a few counts of this clone. J is TRBJ1-2 and V is TRBV12-5, with 8 bases that match TRBD1. With V trimmed by 0 bases and J by 5 bases, 11 bases remained unmatched. Germline V CDR1 and CDR2: LGHNT, FRNRAP. This CDR3 has 17 residues. CDR3 residues: CASGLVKWTGRWYGYTF. CDR3 nucleotide sequence: TGTGCTAGTGGTTTGGTAAAATGGACAGGGAGATGGTATGGCTACACCTTC.

This sequence joins TRBV20-1 and TRBJ1-1; possibly TRBD1 for D (5 bases). The CDR3 length is 14 residues. CDR1 is DFQATT, CDR2 SNEGSKA, per germline (reference sequence). Between the trimmed V and J ends, which lost 3 bases and 3 bases, there was a span of 14 bases. CDR3 protein: CSASLAQGYTEAFF. As DNA, the CDR3 is TGCAGTGCTAGTTTGGCTCAGGGCTACACTGAAGCTTTCTTT.

The V and J genes are TRBV30 and TRBJ1-5; D is perhaps TRBD1 (5 bases). Germline CDR1 reads GTSNPN; CDR2 reads SVGIG (reference sequence). The length of the CDR3 is 14 residues. Trimming removed 1 base from V and 1 base from J, with 8 bases in between. CDR3 region: CAWSGGGSNQPQHF. CDR3 coding DNA: TGTGCCTGGAGTGGGGGGGGGAGCAATCAGCCCCAGCATTTT.

J is TRBJ2-1 and V is TRBV29-1, with 10 bases matching TRBD1. J was trimmed by 6 bases and V by 6 bases; bases with no gene match: 14. Germline V gene sequence: CDR1 SQVTM, CDR2 ANQGSEA. The CDR3 consists of 16 residues. CDR3 in amino acids: CSVVGTGAGSSNEQFF. The CDR3, as DNA: TGCAGCGTCGTCGGGACAGGGGCGGGGAGTAGCAATGAGCAGTTCTTC.

The V gene is TRBV19, the J gene TRBJ2-1, with D uncertain. Trimming removed 7 bases from V and 5 bases from J, with 18 bases in between. Germline lookup yields CDR1 LNHDA and CDR2 SQIVND (reference sequence). This CDR3 comprises 15 residues. The CDR3 sequence: CASTPQLRVHNEQFF. The CDR3 DNA reads as TGTGCCAGTACCCCCCAGCTAAGGGTCCACAATGAGCAGTTCTTC.